This T cell receptor beta chain stems from a study of blood T cell repertoires in COVID-19. Across the study: T cells, B-cell-depleted T cells, or PBMCs provided the cDNA or gDNA that served as material.

V lost 8 bases and J lost 3, with 14 bases in between. The CDR3 has 13 residues. Per germline, CDR1 WSHSY and CDR2 SAAADI. In the authors' workflow: From reference gene primer amplification, estimates of nucleated cell counts were derived. Only in-frame clones appear in the TCRdb table, and some are missing; sequencing was by immunoSEQ multiplex PCR. V, J and clone size were drawn from that table, and D and trimming were deduced from the DNA. Here the sample spans a few hundred thousand clones, around 90% being singletons. Sequencing input: peripheral blood. The sequence was obtained from a man in his sixties with acute or convalescent COVID-19. The chain carries TRBV10-2 and TRBJ2-7, with D possibly matching TRBD1 (6 bases). CDR3 amino acids: CASLDRPGYEQYF. The CDR3 region has the DNA TGCGCCAGCCTCGACAGGCCTGGCTACGAGCAGTACTTC.